This T cell receptor beta chain was sequenced for a study of regulatory T cells in long-lasting Graves disease. General study findings and limits: New patients shared roughly 980 public clonotypes, fewer than the roughly 3,000 shared by persistent patients. Patients with persistent Graves' had lower TCR diversity than newly diagnosed patients.

CDR3 length: 13 residues. V lost 1 base and J lost 3; bases outside the gene matches: 0. Germline V gene data show CDR1 as GTSNPN and CDR2 as SVGIG (reference sequence). TCR beta libraries were built with iRepertoire HTBI primers and Arm-PCR of CDR3 regions. TCRdb redid the calling of the multiplex PCR reads with MiXCR, one entry per CDR3 protein. The sample holds about 450,000 distinct CDR3 sequences, around 20% seen once. The time point here: persistent/refractory GD, antithyroid drugs over 5 years with positive TRAb. The TCR library was made from RNA that had been extracted from PBMCs in TRIzol. Enrollment of patients was through an endocrinology department in Xi'an, China. This clonotype turned up a few times. The antigen is unknown.

The specimen comprised peripheral blood mononuclear cells (PBMCs), sampled when the disease was refractory, from a patient treated with antithyroid drugs. The sequence derives from a female donor with Graves disease. The rearrangement links TRBV30 to TRBJ2-1; the match to TRBD2 covers 7 bases. CDR3 nucleotides: TGTGCCTGGAGTGGGGGGGGCTACAATGAGCAGTTCTTC. It is translated as CAWSGGGYNEQFF.